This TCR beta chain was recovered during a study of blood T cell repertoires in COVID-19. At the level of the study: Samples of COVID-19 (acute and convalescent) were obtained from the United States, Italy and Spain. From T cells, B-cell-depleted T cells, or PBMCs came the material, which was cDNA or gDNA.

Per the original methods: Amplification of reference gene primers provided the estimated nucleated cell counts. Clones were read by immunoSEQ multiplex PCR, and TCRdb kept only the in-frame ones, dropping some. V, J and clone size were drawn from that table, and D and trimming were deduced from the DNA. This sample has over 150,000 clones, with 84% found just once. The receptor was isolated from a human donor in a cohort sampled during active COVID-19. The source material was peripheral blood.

The CDR3 DNA sequence: TGTGCCAGCAGCTTTAACAGGGCCGGGGAGCTGTTTTTT. Its translation: CASSFNRAGELFF. This chain uses TRBV11-2 with TRBJ2-2, with a weak D call TRBD1 (6 bases). This CDR3 is built from 13 residues. Between the trimmed V and J ends, which lost 3 bases and 6 bases, there was a span of 8 bases. Germline V gene data show CDR1 as SGHAT and CDR2 as FQNNGV.